This record concerns one T cell receptor (beta chain) sequence. This specimen comes from a study of blood T cell repertoires in COVID-19. On the study more broadly: Acute-phase and convalescent COVID-19 samples originated in the United States, Italy and Spain.

Ages ranged from about 18 to 89 years, with residence in about two dozen US areas. Cohorts were determined from participant-reported clinical history. Symptom resolution, clearance, or two negative PCRs marked donors in Cohort 3 as recovered. The data were produced by immunoSEQ multiplex PCR, yet TCRdb's version contains in-frame clones alone and is incomplete. In the table there are 150,000 to 200,000 clones, more than 75% of which are singletons. This sequence originates from a man aged 40-49 years who had recovered from COVID-19. The sequenced sample consisted of PBMCs or T cells enriched from blood (not recorded which).

The CDR3 here is CAWSVLPRGPAYNEQFF. The CDR3 DNA reads TGTGCCTGGAGTGTACTGCCGCGGGGTCCCGCGTACAATGAGCAGTTCTTC. The V call is TRBV30, the J call TRBJ2-1, with D tentatively TRBD2 (6 bases). Trimming took off 0 bases at V and 4 bases at J, with 19 bases between the two ends. The CDR3 runs 17 residues. The germline CDR1 and CDR2 sequences are GTSNPN and SVGIG (reference sequence).